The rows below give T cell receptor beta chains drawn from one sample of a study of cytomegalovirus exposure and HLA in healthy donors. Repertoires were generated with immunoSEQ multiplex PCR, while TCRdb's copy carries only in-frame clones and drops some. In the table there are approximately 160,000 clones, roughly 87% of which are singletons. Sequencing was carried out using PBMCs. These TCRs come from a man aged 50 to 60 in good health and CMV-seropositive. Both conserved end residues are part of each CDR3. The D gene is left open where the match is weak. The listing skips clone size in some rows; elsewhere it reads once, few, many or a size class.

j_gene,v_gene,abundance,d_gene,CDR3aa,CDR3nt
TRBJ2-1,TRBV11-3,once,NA,CASSLGGQGGRNEQFF,TGTGCCAGCAGCTTAGGGGGTCAGGGTGGCCGCAATGAGCAGTTCTTC
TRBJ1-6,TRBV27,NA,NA,CASSYGQYNSPLHF,TGTGCCAGCAGTTATGGACAGTATAATTCACCCCTCCACTTT
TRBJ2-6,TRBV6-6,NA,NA,CASRPTGVGGANVLTF,TGTGCCAGCAGACCTACCGGGGTGGGTGGGGCCAACGTCCTGACTTTC
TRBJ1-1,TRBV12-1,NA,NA,CASSFATGANTEAFF,NA
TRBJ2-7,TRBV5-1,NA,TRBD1,CASSIRDRGYEQYF,TGCGCCAGCAGCATCCGGGACAGGGGCTACGAGCAGTACTTC
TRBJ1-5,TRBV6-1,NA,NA,CASSVEGGNQPQHF,TGTGCCAGCAGTGTGGAGGGAGGCAATCAGCCCCAGCATTTT
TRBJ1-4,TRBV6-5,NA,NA,CASSYSYDEKLFF,TGTGCCAGCAGTTACTCCTATGATGAAAAACTGTTTTTT
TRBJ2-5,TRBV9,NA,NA,CASSVRQGIQETQYF,TGTGCCAGCAGCGTCCGGCAGGGGATACAAGAGACCCAGTACTTC
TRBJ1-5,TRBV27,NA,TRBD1,CASSYEGTGNQPQHF,TGTGCCAGCAGCTACGAGGGGACAGGGAATCAGCCCCAGCATTTT
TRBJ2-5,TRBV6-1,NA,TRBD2,CASSRLAETQYF,TGTGCCAGCAGCAGACTAGCAGAGACCCAGTACTTC
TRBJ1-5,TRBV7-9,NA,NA,CASSQSSTDYSNQPQHF,TGTGCCAGCAGCCAAAGCTCGACAGATTATAGCAATCAGCCCCAGCATTTT
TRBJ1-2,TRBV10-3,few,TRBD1,CAISKRQGPLDGYTF,TGTGCCATCAGCAAGCGACAGGGTCCCCTAGATGGCTACACCTTC
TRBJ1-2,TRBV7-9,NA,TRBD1,CASRLTLTGGQLYGYTF,TGTGCCAGCAGGTTAACCCTGACTGGGGGACAGCTCTATGGCTACACCTTC
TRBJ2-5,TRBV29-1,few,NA,CSVDQVGQEGETQYF,TGCAGCGTTGATCAGGTTGGGCAAGAGGGAGAGACCCAGTACTTC
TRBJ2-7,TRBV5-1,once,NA,CASSLAAGPSYEQYF,TGCGCCAGCAGCTTGGCGGCAGGCCCCTCCTACGAGCAGTACTTC
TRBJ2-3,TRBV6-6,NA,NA,CASSYGQGTDTQYF,TGTGCCAGCAGTTACGGGCAGGGCACAGATACGCAGTATTTT
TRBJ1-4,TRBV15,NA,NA,CATARPFRGEKLFF,TGTGCCACCGCCCGCCCGTTTCGAGGTGAAAAACTGTTTTTT
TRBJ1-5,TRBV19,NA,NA,CASSIVRSRNQPQHF,TGTGCCAGTAGTATAGTGAGGTCGCGTAATCAGCCCCAGCATTTT